The T cell receptor (beta chain) described here comes from a study of shared clonotypes between healthy human individuals. TCRdb keeps only in-frame clones here, not all; method: immunoSEQ multiplex PCR. Of roughly 650,000 clones in the sample, approximately 96% are singletons; the top ten hold about 0.12%. The CDR3 is 14 residues long. Germline V gene lookup returns CDR1 SGHNT and CDR2 YYREEE (reference sequence). Trimming removed 0 bases at V and 1 base at J, with 7 bases between. Terminally differentiated effector memory CD45RA+ cells were excluded by CCR7 positive selection of CD45RO-negative cells. Caucasian adults residing in Nashville, Tennessee made up all the donors. Remarks on this clone: What it binds is unknown.

Whole-study results and caveats: A generally larger estimated richness was seen in naive subsets than in memory subsets.

The receptor's source is a woman younger than 45 in good health. The chain combines TRBV5-4 with TRBJ1-1; D ambiguous. The sequenced sample consisted of naive CD8+ T cells sorted from blood. Here the CDR3 reads CASSLAGRNTEAFF. CDR3 DNA sequence: TGTGCCAGCAGCTTGGCCGGCAGGAACACTGAAGCTTTCTTT.